This TCR beta chain was sequenced for a study of T cells in Graves' hyperthyroidism and ophthalmopathy. On the study more broadly: The authors collected peripheral blood at initial diagnosis, before any treatment.

This CDR3 has 16 amino acids. V lost 4 bases and J lost 5, with 16 bases in between. From germline, CDR1 is KGHDR and CDR2 SFDVKD. Criteria for exclusion of patients were uncontrolled infection, other autoimmune disease, pregnancy or lactation. Amplified TCR beta CDR3 regions came from RNA transcripts. The HTBI primer set drove a first-round RT-PCR of the TCR CDR3. TCRdb reanalysed the multiplex PCR reads using MiXCR and keeps one entry per CDR3 protein. The table includes approximately 400,000 distinct CDR3 sequences, approximately 15% detected once. This TCR was sampled from a woman aged 30 to 39 with Graves' ophthalmopathy. V gene TRBV24-1 combines with J gene TRBJ1-4; D perhaps matches TRBD1 (6 bases). The sequenced material came from blood. Here the CDR3 reads CATSDPRGAPNEKLFF. CDR3 DNA sequence: TGTGCCACCAGTGACCCGAGGGGGGCTCCGAATGAAAAACTGTTTTTT.